Listed below are T cell receptor beta chains from one sample, sequenced in a study of CD8 T cells in ankylosing spondylitis. TCRdb re-analysed the 5' RACE reads in MiXCR, keeping a single row per CDR3 protein. The table lists 30,000 to 40,000 distinct CDR3 sequences, 3% of them singletons. Sequenced input: blood, either unsorted or a sorted T cell fraction (not recorded which). The receptors were gathered from a male donor with ankylosing spondylitis or in good health (not recorded which). Both conserved end residues are trimmed from each CDR3.

v_gene	CDR3aa
TRBV9	ASSSRGGEGEKLF
TRBV9	ASSAGDRPQETQY
TRBV9	ASSQGGFGDEQF
TRBV9	ASSVAGQGFNEQF
TRBV9	ASSAGTVGGNTIY
TRBV9	ASSGTVTDTQY
TRBV9	ASSPRQGNNSPLH
TRBV9	ASSVVGGRDTQY
TRBV9	ASSVELAGVGNTGELF
TRBV9	ASTTGGYNSPLH
TRBV9	ASSPMGRGGQETQY
TRBV9	ASSVLAGQEQF
TRBV9	ASSVGGASHYGYT
TRBV9	ASSVAGQETQY
TRBV9	ASSVAPKRGGGETQY
TRBV9	ASSDGLGDTQY
TRBV9	ASSVAHQETQY
TRBV9	ASSVGPSAVSGYT
TRBV9	ASSRDVNQPQH
TRBV9	ASSVAAGGAPTGELF
TRBV9	ASSTSTGPQTQY
TRBV9	ASSTSGEVQPQH
TRBV9	ASSLEPLNTEAF
TRBV9	ASTAGASGASYNEQF
TRBV9	ASSGVSSGHNEQF
TRBV9	ASSVLESNTEAF
TRBV9	ASSAGGSLNSPLH
TRBV9	ASSVGSRETQY
TRBV9	ASSVGASTDTQY
TRBV9	ASSVTSGFTDTQY
TRBV9	ASSVTTGGDNEQF
TRBV9	ASSVASMDNEQF
TRBV9	ASSVSTANYGYT
TRBV9	ASSAGHHSGNTIY
TRBV9	ASSVENSGGDTQY
TRBV9	ASSGLGGGYNEQF
TRBV9	ASSPLLRGAAGYT
TRBV9	ASSPTNTDTQY
TRBV9	ASNTATGTRGATQY
TRBV9	ASSAYDYNEQF
TRBV9	ASSQGRAGGQETQY
TRBV9	ASSGGDYVNTQY
TRBV9	ASSPGPDAGEQF
TRBV9	ASSVSFSYNEQF
TRBV9	ASSFTSSTDTQY
TRBV9	ASSSLGAMNTEAF
TRBV9	ASSDTLAGGRNEQF
TRBV9	ASSVETGPPQETQY